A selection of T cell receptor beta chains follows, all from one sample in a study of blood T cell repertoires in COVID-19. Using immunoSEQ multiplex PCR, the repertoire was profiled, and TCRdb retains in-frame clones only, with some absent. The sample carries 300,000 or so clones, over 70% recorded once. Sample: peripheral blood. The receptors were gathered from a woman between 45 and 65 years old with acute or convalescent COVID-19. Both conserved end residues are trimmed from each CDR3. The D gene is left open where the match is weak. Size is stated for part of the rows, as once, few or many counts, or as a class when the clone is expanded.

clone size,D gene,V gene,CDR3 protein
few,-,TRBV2,ASSREIEAF
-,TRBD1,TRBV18,ASSPPNRQGYTEAF
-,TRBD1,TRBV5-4,ASSFGRGTDTQY
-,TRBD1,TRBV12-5,ASGIDRGLNNQPQH
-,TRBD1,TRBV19,ASSGGQGNNYGYT
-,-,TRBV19,ASRVEEGGTEAF
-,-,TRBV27,ASSSGLNTEAF
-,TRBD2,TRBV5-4,ASSPRLAGGNTGELF
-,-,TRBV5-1,ASSLGSGKNIQY
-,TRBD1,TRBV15,ATSRDPQGALSREQY
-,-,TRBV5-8,ASSLNRGSEENQPQH
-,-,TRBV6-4,ASSALGKGTEAF
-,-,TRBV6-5,ASSRGGFSGNTIY
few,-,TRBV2,ASSGLEEQY
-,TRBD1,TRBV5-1,ASSLKGTGAGYT
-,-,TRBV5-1,ASSPKRPAGSLNTEAF
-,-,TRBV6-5,ASSYPGGRTGELF
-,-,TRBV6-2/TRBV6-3,ASSTSRQQETQY
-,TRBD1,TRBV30,AWRESGQGGQPQH
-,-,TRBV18,ASSPPRGMTVNTEAF
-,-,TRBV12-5,ASGLDRGSINYGYT
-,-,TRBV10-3,AISAAGSTEAF
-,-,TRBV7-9,ASSPSPDTRAF
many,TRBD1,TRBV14,ASSDQQGAGTGELF
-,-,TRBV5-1,ASSLEGGPSTDTQY
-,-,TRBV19,ASSIAGRETEAF
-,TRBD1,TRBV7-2,ASSTRQGALINTEAF
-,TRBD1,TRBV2,ASTTDRGMDGYT
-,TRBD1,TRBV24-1,ATSDSRGPGETQY
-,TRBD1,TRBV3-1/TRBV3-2,ASSRQTGNTDTQY
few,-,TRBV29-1,SVEFWQNNEQF
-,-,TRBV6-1,ASSEERENTGELF
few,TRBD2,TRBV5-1,ASSPGLGLAGSTDTQY
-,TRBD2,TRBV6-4,ASSDSASGGYNEQF
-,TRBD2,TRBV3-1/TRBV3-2,ASSQDGREVDTQY
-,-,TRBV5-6,ASSLASTGTEAF
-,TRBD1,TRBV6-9,ASSYSEGATQY
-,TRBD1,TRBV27,ASSLARDRSYNEQF
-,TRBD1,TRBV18,ASSPTGMNAEKLF
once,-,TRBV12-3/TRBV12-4,ASSPTRRGEQF
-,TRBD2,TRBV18,ASSTGLAYNEQF
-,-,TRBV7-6,ASSLDSLEKLF
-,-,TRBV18,ASSPPGLNPNEKLF
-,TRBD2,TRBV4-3,ASSQDSALAGVPDTQY
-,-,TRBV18,ASSPVTESEQF
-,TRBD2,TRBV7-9,ASSPTLPSGGLLDTQY
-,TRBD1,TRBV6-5,ASSYSRTGGTDTQY
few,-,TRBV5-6,ASTRTTNEKLF
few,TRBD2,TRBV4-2,ASSQGLSGSGYEQY
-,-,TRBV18,ASSPPGSSGANVLT
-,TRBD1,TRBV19,ASSPGTGNQPQH
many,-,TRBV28,ASNQGRGAREQY